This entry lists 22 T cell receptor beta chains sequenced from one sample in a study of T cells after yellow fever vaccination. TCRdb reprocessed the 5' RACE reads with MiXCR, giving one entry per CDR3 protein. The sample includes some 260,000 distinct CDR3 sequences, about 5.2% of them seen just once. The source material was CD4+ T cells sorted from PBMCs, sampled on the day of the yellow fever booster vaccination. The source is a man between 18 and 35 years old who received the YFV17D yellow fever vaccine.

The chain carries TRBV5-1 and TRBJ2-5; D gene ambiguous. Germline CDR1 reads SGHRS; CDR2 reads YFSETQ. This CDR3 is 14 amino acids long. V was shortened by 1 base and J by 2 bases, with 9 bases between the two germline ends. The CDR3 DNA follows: TGCGCCAGCAGCTTGCGCCCTACTCAAGAGACCCAGTACTTC. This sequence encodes CASSLRPTQETQYF.

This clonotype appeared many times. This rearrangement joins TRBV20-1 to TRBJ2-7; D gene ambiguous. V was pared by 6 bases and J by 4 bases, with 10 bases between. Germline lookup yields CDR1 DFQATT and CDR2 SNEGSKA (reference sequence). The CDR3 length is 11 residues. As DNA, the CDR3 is TGCAGTGCCCCCGGCTTTTACGAGCAGTACTTC. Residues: CSAPGFYEQYF.

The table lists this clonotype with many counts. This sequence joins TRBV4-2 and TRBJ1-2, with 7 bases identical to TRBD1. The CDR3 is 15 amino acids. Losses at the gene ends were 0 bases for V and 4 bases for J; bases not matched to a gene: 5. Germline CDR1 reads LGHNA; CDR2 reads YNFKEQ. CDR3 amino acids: CASSQDTAGGYGYTF. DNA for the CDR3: TGTGCCAGCAGCCAAGATACGGCAGGGGGCTATGGCTACACCTTC.

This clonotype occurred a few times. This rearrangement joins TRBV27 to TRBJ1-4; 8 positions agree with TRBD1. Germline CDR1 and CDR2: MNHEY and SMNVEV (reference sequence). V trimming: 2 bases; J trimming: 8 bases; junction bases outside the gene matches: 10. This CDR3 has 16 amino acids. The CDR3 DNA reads TGTGCCAGCAGTTTAAGCCTGGGACAGGCTTTAGAAAAACTGTTTTTT. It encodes CASSLSLGQALEKLFF. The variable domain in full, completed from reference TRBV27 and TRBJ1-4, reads EAQVTQNPRYLITVTGKKLTVTCSQNMNHEYMSWYRQDPGLGLRQIYYSMNVEVTDKGDVPEGYKVSRKEKRNFPLILESPSPNQTSLYFCASSLSLGQALEKLFFGSGTQLSVL.

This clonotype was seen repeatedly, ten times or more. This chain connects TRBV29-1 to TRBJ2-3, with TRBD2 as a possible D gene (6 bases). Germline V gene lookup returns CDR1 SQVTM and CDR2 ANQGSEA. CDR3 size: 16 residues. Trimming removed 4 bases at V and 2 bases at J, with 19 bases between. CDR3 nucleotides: TGCAGCGTTGCTAGCGAAGTGGCCCTCCCCACAGATACGCAGTATTTT. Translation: CSVASEVALPTDTQYF.

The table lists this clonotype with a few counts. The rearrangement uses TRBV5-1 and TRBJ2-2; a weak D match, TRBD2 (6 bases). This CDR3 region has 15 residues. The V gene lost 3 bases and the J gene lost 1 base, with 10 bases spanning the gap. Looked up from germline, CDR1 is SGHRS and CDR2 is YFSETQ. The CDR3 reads CASSWGLLNTGELFF. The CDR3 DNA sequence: TGCGCCAGCAGCTGGGGACTTTTGAACACCGGGGAGCTGTTTTTT.

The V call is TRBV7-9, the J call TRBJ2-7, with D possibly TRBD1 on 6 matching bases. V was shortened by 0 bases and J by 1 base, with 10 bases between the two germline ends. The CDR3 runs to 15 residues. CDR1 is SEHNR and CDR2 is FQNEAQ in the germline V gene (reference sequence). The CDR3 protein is CASSLARDKSYEQYV. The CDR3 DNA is TGTGCCAGCAGCTTAGCCAGGGACAAATCCTACGAGCAGTACGTC.

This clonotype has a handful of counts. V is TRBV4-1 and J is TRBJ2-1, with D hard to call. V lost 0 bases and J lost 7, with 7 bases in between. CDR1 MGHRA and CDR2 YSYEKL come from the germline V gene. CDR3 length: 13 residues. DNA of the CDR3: TGCGCCAGCAGCCAAGATTCCGGTAATGAGCAGTTCTTC. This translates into CASSQDSGNEQFF.

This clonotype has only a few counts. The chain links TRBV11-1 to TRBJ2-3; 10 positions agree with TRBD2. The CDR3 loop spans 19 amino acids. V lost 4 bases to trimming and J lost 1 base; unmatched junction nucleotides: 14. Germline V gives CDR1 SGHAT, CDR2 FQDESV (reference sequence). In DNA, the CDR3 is TGTGCCAGCAGCTCCGGTAGGCTAGCGGGGGCCGGGGGCACAGATACGCAGTATTTT. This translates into CASSSGRLAGAGGTDTQYF. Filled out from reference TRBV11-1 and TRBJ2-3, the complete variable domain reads EAEVAQSPRYKITEKSQAVAFWCDPISGHATLYWYRQILGQGPELLVQFQDESVVDDSQLPKDRFSAERLKGVDSTLKIQPAELGDSAMYLCASSSGRLAGAGGTDTQYFGPGTRLTVL.

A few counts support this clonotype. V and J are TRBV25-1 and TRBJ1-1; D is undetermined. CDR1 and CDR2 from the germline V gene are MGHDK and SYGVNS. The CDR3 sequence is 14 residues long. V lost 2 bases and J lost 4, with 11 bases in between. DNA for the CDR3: TGTGCCAGCAGTGAACATGAAGCGATCACTGAAGCTTTCTTT. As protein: CASSEHEAITEAFF.

CDR3 DNA sequence: TGTGCCAGCAGCTGGGGGGGCAGCTACGAGCAGTACTTC. Its translation is CASSWGGSYEQYF. The gene calls are TRBV5-6 and TRBJ2-7, with D perhaps TRBD2 (7 bases). The length of the CDR3 is 13 residues. Trimming cost V 3 bases and J 3 bases, with 10 bases left between them. Germline V gene sequence: CDR1 SGHDT, CDR2 YYEEEE.

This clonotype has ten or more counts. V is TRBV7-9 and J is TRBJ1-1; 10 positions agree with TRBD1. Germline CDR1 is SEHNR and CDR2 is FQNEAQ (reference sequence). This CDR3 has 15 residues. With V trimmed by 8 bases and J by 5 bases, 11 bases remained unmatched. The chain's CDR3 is CASPTWGQGYTEAFF. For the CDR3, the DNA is TGTGCCAGCCCAACCTGGGGACAGGGGTATACTGAAGCTTTCTTT. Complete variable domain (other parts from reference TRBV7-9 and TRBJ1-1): DTGVSQNPRHKITKRGQNVTFRCDPISEHNRLYWYRQTLGQGPEFLTYFQNEAQLEKSRLLSDRFSAERPKGSFSTLEIQRTEQGDSAMYLCASPTWGQGYTEAFFGQGTRLTVV.

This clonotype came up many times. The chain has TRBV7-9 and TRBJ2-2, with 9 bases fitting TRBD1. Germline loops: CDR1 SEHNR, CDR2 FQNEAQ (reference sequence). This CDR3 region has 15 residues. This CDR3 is CAADGTGLNTGELFF. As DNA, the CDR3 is TGTGCTGCGGATGGGACAGGGCTGAACACCGGGGAGCTGTTTTTT.

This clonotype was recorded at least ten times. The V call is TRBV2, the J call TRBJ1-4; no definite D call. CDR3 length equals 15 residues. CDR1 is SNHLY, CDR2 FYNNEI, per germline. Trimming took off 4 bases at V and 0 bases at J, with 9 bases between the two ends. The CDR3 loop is CASSAVLATNEKLFF. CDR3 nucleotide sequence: TGTGCCAGCAGTGCGGTTCTTGCAACTAATGAAAAACTGTTTTTT.

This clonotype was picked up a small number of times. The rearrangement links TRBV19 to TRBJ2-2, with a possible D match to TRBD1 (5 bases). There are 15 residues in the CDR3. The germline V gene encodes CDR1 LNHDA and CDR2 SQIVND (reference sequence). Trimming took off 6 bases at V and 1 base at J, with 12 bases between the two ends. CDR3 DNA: TGTGCCAGTAGCCGCTTTAGGGGGAACACCGGGGAGCTGTTTTTT. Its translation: CASSRFRGNTGELFF.

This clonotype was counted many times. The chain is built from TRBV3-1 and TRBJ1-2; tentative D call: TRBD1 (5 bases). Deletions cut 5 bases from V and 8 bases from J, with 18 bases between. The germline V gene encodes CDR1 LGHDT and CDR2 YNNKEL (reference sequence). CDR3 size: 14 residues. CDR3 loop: CASSVAAGHYGYTF. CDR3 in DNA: TGTGCCAGCAGCGTCGCCGCAGGGCATTACGGCTACACCTTC.

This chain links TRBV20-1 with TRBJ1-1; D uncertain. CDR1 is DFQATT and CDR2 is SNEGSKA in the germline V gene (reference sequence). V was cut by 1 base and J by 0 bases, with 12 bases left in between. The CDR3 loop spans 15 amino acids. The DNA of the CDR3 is TGCAGTGCTAGAGCGGTAGGCCGATTGAACACTGAAGCTTTCTTT. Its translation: CSARAVGRLNTEAFF.

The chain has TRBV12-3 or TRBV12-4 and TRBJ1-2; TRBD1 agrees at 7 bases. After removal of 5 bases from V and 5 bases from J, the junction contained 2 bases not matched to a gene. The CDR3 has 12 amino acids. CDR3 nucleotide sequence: TGTGCCAGCAGTCCGACAGGGTATGGCTACACCTTC. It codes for CASSPTGYGYTF.

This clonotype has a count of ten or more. This chain's CDR3 is CASSLGITGGNIQYF. CDR3 nucleotide sequence: TGTGCCAGCAGCTTGGGGATTACGGGGGGAAACATTCAGTACTTC. This chain connects TRBV7-2 to TRBJ2-4, with 7 bases that match TRBD2. Germline loops: CDR1 SGHTA, CDR2 FQGNSA. This CDR3 has 15 residues. Losses at the gene ends were 3 bases for V and 6 bases for J; bases not matched to a gene: 8.

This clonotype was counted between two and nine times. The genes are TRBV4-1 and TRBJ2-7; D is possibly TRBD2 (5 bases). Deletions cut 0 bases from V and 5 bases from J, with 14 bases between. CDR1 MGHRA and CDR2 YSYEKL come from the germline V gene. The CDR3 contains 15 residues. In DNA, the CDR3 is TGCGCCAGCAGCCAAGATCGGGCCGGGAACCACGAGCAGTACTTC. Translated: CASSQDRAGNHEQYF.

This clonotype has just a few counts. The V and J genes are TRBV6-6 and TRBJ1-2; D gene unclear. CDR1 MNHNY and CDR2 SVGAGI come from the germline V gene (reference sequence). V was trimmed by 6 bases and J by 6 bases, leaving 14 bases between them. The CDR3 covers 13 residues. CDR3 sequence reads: CASSSRPDDGYTF. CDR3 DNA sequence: TGTGCCAGCAGCTCGAGGCCTGACGATGGCTACACCTTC.

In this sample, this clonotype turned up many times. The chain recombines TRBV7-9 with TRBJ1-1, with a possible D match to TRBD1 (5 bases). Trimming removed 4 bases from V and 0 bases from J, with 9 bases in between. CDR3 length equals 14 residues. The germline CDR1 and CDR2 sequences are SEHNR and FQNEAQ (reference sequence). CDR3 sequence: CASSWWGLNTEAFF. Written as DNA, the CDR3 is TGTGCCAGCAGCTGGTGGGGACTGAACACTGAAGCTTTCTTT.